This TCR beta chain stems from a study of identical twins. MiXCR was run by TCRdb on the 5' RACE reads, yielding one entry per CDR3 protein. The sample includes about 1.7 million distinct CDR3 sequences, about 32% of them seen just once. Looked up from germline, CDR1 is SNHLY and CDR2 is FYNNEI. The germline V and J ends were trimmed by 4 bases and 1 base, with 13 bases remaining between them. This CDR3 has 15 residues. Source material: cord blood. The clonotype was recovered from a newborn girl in good health. J is TRBJ1-1 and V is TRBV2, with D perhaps TRBD1 (5 bases). CDR3 DNA: TGTGCCAGCAGTGGGGGGGTAATCGGGAACACTGAAGCTTTCTTT. This encodes CASSGGVIGNTEAFF.